The rows below give T cell receptor beta chains drawn from one sample of a study of blood T cells in healthy people across ages. TCRdb processed the 5' RACE reads anew with MiXCR; each CDR3 protein has one entry. In the table there are nearly 800,000 distinct CDR3 sequences, approximately 25% of which are singletons. These data are also associated with another study on T cells of mothers and their children.

The sequenced sample was blood. These receptors originate from a boy younger than 18 in good health. Both conserved end residues are trimmed from each CDR3.

TRBV29-1	TRBJ1-5	SVEAQPGQPQH
TRBV5-5	TRBJ2-1	ASSFQPQGWEQF
TRBV6-2/TRBV6-3	TRBJ1-2	ASSTQREVDYGYT
TRBV29-1	TRBJ2-3	SVEGGRRTDTQY
TRBV29-1	TRBJ1-1	SVTTVNTEAF
TRBV7-9	TRBJ1-5	ASSWGQDQPQH
TRBV27	TRBJ2-3	ASSFMRGGESDTQY
TRBV24-1	TRBJ1-4	ATSGPPDQRNEKLF
TRBV2	NA	ASSERLISYNEQF
TRBV7-2	TRBJ2-7	ASSLEWTGSHEQY
TRBV20-1	TRBJ2-5	SARVGSQETQY
TRBV20-1	TRBJ2-4	SARTRGPKNIQY
TRBV27	NA	ASINTGLGYNEQF
TRBV27	TRBJ1-5	ASSLRLHQPQH
TRBV20-1	TRBJ1-6	SARDILSYNSPLH
TRBV6-5	TRBJ1-2	ASCPGTGGDYT
TRBV20-1	TRBJ2-7	SARDTGPPNEQY
TRBV5-8	TRBJ2-5	ASSFRGEGGETQY
TRBV28	TRBJ1-2	ASSYQTGVYGYT
TRBV28	TRBJ2-5	ASSLFGGLYETQY
TRBV4-3	TRBJ1-1	ASSQGHGQGARRTEAF
TRBV4-1	TRBJ2-5	ASSQVGINPYQETQY
TRBV25-1	NA	ASSELGLDHNEQF
TRBV15	TRBJ2-1	ATSIPGGRYNEQF
TRBV28	TRBJ1-2	ASSFGGQGYIYT
TRBV20-1	TRBJ2-2	SAKDLAGNTGELF
TRBV4-1	TRBJ2-1	ASKAGDFNEQF
TRBV6-5	TRBJ2-7	ASSRLGGDEQY
TRBV20-1	TRBJ1-1	SASRTGQNTEAF
TRBV20-1	TRBJ1-3	SARGPRVGNTIY
TRBV30	TRBJ2-7	AWSPVKTTGQVYEQY
TRBV6-2/TRBV6-3	TRBJ2-7	ASSPHHRAGGHEQY
TRBV29-1	TRBJ2-1	SVELSIGEQF
TRBV7-2	TRBJ1-2	ASSRRTGDYGYT
TRBV6-5	TRBJ2-7	ASSYGSYAYEQY
TRBV6-5	TRBJ1-5	ASSYSGGSNQPQH
TRBV28	TRBJ1-1	ASSLGGVGGTEAF
TRBV13	TRBJ2-1	ASSLVADPYNEQF
TRBV5-5	TRBJ1-4	ASSLGALLNEKLF
TRBV20-1	TRBJ2-2	SARDPGTGAGELF
TRBV9	TRBJ2-5	ASSVTGGALETQY
TRBV6-2/TRBV6-3	TRBJ1-2	ASSDRDLNYGYT
TRBV6-1	TRBJ1-1	ASRDLTGGTEAF
TRBV12-1	TRBJ2-5	ASSPRPGGRATQY
TRBV20-1	TRBJ2-3	SAPRPRDSQDTQY
TRBV5-4	TRBJ2-3	ASSSRDSRTDTQY
TRBV7-9	TRBJ2-4	ASSLGRPSGGSAKNIQY
TRBV5-5	TRBJ2-7	ASSLTVIYEQY
TRBV29-1	TRBJ2-7	SVLGGVAYEQY
TRBV20-1	TRBJ2-1	SARNPGQGVSRGQF
TRBV15	TRBJ2-7	ATSRELAGGPYEQY
TRBV12-3/TRBV12-4	TRBJ2-1	ASSLSPSSYNEQF
TRBV7-9	TRBJ1-2	ASTETDYYGYT
TRBV12-3/TRBV12-4	TRBJ2-5	ASSLRPGQNVQETQY
TRBV5-6	TRBJ2-7	ASSLMDRGTYEQY
TRBV7-6	TRBJ2-5	ASSFRPRGAGETQY
TRBV4-3	TRBJ2-1	ASSQGTSGAPYNEQF
TRBV14	TRBJ2-1	ASSQESRYNEQF